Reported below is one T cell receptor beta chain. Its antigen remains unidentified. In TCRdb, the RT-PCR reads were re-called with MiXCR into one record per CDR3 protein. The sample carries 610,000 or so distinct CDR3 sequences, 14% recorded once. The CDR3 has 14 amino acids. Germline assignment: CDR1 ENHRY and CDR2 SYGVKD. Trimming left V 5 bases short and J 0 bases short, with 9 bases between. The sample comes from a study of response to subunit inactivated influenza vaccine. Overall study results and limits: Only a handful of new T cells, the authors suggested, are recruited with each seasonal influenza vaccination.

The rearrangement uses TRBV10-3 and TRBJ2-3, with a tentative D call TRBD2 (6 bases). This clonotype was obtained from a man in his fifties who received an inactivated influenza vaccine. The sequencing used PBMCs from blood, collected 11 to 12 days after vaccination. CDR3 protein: CAISPGTSTDTQYF. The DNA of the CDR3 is TGTGCCATCAGTCCCGGGACTAGCACAGATACGCAGTATTTT.